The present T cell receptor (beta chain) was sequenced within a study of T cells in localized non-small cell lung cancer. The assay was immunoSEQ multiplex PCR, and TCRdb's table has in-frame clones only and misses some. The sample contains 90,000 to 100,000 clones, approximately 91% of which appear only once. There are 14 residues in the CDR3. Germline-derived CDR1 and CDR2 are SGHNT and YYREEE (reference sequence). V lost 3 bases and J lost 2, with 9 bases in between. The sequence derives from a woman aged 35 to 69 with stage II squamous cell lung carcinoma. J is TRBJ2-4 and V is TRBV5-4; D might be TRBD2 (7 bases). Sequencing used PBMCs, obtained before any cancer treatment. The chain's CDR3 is CASSSGGPKNIQYF. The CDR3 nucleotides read TGTGCCAGCAGCTCCGGGGGGCCCAAAAACATTCAGTACTTC.